This TCR beta chain came from a study of T cell responses to AZD1222 COVID-19 vaccine. V gave up 4 bases and J gave up 0 bases, with 12 bases separating them. This CDR3 has 16 residues. Germline V gene data show CDR1 as KGHSH and CDR2 as LQKENI. The assay was immunoSEQ multiplex PCR, and TCRdb's table has in-frame clones only and misses some. The table records approximately 70,000 clones, around 84% of them present only once. The sequencing here drew on peripheral blood, taken on day 0 of AZD1222 vaccination. The sequence came from an adult in good health. The genes are TRBV18 and TRBJ2-2; D is possibly TRBD1 (6 bases). The CDR3 reads CASSLNDRSNTGELFF. The CDR3 nucleotides are TGTGCCAGCTCACTGAACGACAGGTCGAACACCGGGGAGCTGTTTTTT.